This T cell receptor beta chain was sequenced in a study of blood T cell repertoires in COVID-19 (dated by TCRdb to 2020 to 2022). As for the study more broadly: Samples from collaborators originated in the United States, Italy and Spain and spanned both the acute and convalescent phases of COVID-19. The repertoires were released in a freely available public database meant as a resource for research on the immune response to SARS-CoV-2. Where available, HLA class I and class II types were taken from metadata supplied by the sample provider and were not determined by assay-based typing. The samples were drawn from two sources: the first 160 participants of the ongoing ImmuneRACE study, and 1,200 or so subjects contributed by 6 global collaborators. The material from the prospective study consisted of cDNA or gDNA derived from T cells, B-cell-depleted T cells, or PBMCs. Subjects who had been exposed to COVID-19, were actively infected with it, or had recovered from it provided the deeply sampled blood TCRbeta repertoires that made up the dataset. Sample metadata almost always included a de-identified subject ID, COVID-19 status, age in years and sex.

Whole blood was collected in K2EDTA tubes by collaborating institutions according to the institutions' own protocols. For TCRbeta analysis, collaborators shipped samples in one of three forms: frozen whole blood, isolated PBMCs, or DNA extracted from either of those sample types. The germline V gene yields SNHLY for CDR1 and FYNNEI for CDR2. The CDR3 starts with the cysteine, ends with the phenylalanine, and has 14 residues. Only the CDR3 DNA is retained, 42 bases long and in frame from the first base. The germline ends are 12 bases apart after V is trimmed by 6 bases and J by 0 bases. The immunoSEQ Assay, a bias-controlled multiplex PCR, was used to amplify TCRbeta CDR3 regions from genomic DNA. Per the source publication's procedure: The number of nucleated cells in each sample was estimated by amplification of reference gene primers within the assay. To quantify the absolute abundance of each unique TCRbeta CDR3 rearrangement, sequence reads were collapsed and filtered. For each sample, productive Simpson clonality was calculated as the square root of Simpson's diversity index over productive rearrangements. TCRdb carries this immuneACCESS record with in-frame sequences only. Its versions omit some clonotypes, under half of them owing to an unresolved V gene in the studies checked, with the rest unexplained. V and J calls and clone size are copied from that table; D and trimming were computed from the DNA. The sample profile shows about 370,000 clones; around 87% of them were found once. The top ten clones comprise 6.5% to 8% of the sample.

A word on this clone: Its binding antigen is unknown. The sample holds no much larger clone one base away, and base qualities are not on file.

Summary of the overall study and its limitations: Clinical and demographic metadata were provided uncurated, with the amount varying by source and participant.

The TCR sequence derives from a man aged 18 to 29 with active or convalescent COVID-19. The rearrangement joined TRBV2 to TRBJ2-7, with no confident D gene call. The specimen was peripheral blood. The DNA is TGTGCCAGCAGGGCTTCGACACTCTCCTACGAGCAGTACTTC. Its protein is CASRASTLSYEQYF.